This TCR beta chain was sequenced during a study of blood T cell repertoires in COVID-19. About the study: COVID-19 samples, acute and convalescent, were from the United States, Italy and Spain. Nucleic acid was either cDNA or gDNA, and it came from T cells, B-cell-depleted T cells, or PBMCs.

The sample holds many counts of this clone. Authors' analysis steps: Amplified reference gene primers provided the basis for estimating nucleated cell counts. The table came from immunoSEQ multiplex PCR; TCRdb's copy has only in-frame clones and leaves some out. That table gives V, J and clone size, and the DNA gave D and trimming. Of a few hundred thousand clones listed, approximately 87% are singletons. J gave up 3 bases and V 5 bases, and 2 bases lay outside the gene matches. Germline lookup yields CDR1 LNHNV and CDR2 YYDKDF (reference sequence). The CDR3 has 15 amino acids. The TCR sequence derives from a woman aged 25 to 39 with COVID-19, enrolled during active disease. Sequenced input: peripheral blood. The chain carries TRBV15 and TRBJ2-2; TRBD2 matches 11 bases. The chain's CDR3 is CATSGGLADTGELFF. In nucleotides, the CDR3 is TGTGCCACCAGCGGGGGACTAGCGGACACCGGGGAGCTGTTTTTT.